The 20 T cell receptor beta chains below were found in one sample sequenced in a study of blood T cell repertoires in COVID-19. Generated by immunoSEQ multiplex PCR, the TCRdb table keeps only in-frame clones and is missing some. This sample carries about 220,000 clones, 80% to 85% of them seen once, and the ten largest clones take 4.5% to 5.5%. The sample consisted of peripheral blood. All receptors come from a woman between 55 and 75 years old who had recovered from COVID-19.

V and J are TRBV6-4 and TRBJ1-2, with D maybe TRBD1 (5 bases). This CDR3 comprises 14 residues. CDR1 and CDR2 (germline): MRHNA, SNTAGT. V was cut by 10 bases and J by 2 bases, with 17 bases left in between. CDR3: CANRQNKRNYGYTF. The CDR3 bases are TGTGCCAACCGACAGAATAAGAGAAACTATGGCTACACCTTC.

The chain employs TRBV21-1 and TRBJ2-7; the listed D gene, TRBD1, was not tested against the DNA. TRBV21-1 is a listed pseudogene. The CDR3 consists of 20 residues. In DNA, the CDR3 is TGTGCCAGCAGCAAAGAGGTAGGCAGGGGGCGACTCAAACGTGATAACGAGCAGTACTTC. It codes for CASSKEVGRGRLKRDNEQYF.

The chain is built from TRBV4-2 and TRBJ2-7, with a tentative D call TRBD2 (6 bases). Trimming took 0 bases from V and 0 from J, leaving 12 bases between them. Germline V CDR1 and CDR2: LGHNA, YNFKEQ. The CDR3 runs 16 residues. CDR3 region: CASSQDSGAGSYEQYF. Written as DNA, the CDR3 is TGTGCCAGCAGCCAAGATAGCGGTGCAGGCTCCTACGAGCAGTACTTC.

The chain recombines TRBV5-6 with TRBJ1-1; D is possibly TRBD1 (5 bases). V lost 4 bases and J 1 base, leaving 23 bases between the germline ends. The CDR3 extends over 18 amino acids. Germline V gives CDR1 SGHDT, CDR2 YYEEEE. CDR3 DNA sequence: TGTGCCAGCAGCCGACGTAACCGGACATACCCCCCGAACACTGAAGCTTTCTTT. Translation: CASSRRNRTYPPNTEAFF.

The DNA of the CDR3 is TGTGCCAGCAGCTTAGGTGAGGATGAGCAGTTCTTC. It codes for CASSLGEDEQFF. The rearrangement links TRBV7-6 to TRBJ2-1, with D hard to call. The CDR3 has 12 amino acids. CDR1 and CDR2 from the germline V gene are SGHVS and FNYEAQ. V lost 1 base, J lost 8 bases, and 6 bases lay in between. The full variable domain, in which reference TRBV7-6 and TRBJ2-1 provide the parts outside the CDR3, is GAGVSQSPRYKVTKRGQDVALRCDPISGHVSLYWYRQALGQGPEFLTYFNYEAQQDKSGLPNDRFSAERPEGSISTLTIQRTEQRDSAMYRCASSLGEDEQFFGPGTRLTVL.

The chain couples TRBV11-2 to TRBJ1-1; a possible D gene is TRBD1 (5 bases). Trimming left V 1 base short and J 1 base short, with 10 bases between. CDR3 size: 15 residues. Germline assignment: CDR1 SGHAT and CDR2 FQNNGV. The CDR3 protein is CASSLVGRTNTEAFF. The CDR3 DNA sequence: TGTGCCAGCAGCTTAGTGGGGCGTACGAACACTGAAGCTTTCTTT.

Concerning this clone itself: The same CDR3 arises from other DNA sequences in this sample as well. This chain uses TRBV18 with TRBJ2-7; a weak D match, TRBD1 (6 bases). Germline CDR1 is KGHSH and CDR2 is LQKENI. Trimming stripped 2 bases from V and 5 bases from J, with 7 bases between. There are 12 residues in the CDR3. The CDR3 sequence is CASSPGGDEQYF. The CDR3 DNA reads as TGTGCCAGCTCACCAGGGGGCGACGAGCAGTACTTC.

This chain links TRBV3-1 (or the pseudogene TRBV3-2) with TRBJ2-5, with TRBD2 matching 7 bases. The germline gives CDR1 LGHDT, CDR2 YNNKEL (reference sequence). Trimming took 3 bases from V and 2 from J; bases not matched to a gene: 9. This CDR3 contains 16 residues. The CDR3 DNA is TGTGCCAGCAGCCACCCCCTGGGACTACCTCAAGAGACCCAGTACTTC. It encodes CASSHPLGLPQETQYF.

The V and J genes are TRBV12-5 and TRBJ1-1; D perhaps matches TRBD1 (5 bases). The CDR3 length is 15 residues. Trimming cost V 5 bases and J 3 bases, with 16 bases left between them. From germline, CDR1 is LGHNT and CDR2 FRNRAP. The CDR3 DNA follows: TGTGCTAGTGGTCCCGGGGGGAGGCGGGACACTGAAGCTTTCTTT. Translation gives CASGPGGRRDTEAFF.

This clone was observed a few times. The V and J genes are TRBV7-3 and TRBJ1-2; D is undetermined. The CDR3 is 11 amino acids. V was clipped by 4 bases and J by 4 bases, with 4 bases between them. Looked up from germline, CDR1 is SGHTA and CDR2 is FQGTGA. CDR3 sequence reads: CASSSGYGYTF. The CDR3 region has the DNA TGTGCCAGCAGCTCCGGCTATGGCTACACCTTC.

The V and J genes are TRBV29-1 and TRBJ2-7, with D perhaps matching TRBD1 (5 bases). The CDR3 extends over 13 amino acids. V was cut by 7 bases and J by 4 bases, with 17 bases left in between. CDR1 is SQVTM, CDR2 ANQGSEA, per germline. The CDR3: CSAVREGAYEQYF. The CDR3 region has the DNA TGCAGCGCCGTCAGGGAAGGGGCGTACGAGCAGTACTTC.

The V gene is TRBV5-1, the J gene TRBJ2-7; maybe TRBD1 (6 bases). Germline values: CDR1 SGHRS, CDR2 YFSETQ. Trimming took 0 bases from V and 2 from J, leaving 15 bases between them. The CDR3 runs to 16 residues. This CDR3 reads CASSLDRQGKPYEQYF. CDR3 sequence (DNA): TGCGCCAGCAGCTTGGATCGGCAGGGGAAGCCCTACGAGCAGTACTTC.

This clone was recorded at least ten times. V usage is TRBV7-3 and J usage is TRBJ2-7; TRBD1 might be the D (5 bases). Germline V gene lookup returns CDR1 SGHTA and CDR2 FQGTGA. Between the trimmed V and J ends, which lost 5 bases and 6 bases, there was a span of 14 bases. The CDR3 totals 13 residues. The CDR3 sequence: CASSEQVQGEQYF. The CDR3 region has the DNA TGTGCCAGCAGCGAACAGGTCCAGGGCGAGCAGTACTTC.

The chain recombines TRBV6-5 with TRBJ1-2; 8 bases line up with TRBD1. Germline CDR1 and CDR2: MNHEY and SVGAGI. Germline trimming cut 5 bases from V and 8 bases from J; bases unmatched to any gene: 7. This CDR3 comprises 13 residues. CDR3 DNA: TGTGCCAGCAGTCAGACAGGGGCCCGAGGCTACACCTTC. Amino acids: CASSQTGARGYTF.

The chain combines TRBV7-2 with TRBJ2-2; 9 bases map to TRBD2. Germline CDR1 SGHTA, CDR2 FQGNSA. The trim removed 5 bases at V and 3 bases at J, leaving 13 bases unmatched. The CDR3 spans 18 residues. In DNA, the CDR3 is TGTGCCAGCAGCCTACGGTCGTCTAGCGGGGCCGACACCGGGGAGCTGTTTTTT. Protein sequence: CASSLRSSSGADTGELFF.

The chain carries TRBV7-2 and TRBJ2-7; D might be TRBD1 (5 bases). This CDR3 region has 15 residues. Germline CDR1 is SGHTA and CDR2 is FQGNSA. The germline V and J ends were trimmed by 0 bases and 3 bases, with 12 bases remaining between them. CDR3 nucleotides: TGTGCCAGCAGCTTAGCGGGGCAGACCCTCTACGAGCAGTACTTC. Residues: CASSLAGQTLYEQYF. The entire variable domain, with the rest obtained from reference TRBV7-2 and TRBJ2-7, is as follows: GAGVSQSPSNKVTEKGKDVELRCDPISGHTALYWYRQSLGQGLEFLIYFQGNSAPDKSGLPSDRFSAERTGGSVSTLTIQRTQQEDSAVYLCASSLAGQTLYEQYFGPGTRLTVT.

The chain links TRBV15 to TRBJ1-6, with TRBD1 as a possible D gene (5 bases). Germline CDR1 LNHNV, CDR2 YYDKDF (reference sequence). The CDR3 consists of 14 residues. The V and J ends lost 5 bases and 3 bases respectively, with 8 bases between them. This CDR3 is CATSRQIYNSPLHF. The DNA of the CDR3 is TGTGCCACCAGCCGACAGATCTATAATTCACCCCTCCACTTT.

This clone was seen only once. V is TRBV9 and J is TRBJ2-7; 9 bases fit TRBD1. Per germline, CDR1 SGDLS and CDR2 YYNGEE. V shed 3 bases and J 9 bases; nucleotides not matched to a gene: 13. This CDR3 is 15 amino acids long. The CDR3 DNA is TGTGCCAGCAGCGCCGGAGGGGACAGGGCCCGTCCGCAGTACTTC. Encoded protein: CASSAGGDRARPQYF. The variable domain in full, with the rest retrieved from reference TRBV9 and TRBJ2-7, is DSGVTQTPKHLITATGQRVTLRCSPRSGDLSVYWYQQSLDQGLQFLIQYYNGEERAKGNILERFSAQQFPDLHSELNLSSLELGDSALYFCASSAGGDRARPQYFGPGTRLTVT.

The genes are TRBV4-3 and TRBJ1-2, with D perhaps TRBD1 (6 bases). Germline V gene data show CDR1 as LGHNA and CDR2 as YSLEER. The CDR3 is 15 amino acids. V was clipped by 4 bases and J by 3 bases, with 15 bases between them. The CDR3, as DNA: TGCGCCAGCAGCCGACGGACAGCAGAACACTATGGCTACACCTTC. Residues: CASSRRTAEHYGYTF.

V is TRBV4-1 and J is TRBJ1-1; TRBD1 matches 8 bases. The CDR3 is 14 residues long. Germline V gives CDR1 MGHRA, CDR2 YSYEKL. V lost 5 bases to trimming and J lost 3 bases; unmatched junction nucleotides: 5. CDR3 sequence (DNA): TGCGCCAGCAGCAAGACAGGGGAGGACACTGAAGCTTTCTTT. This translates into CASSKTGEDTEAFF.